The 20 T cell receptor beta chains presented below share a single source sample, sequenced in a study of CD8 T cells in ankylosing spondylitis. TCRdb independently ran MiXCR on the 5' RACE reads; one entry per CDR3 protein. The sample includes about 160,000 distinct CDR3 sequences, around 19% of them seen just once. Sequenced material: blood, either unsorted or a sorted T cell fraction (not recorded which). These receptors originate from a male donor with ankylosing spondylitis or in good health (not recorded which).

This clonotype was detected many times. The CDR3 sequence: CSAPGTLNTGELFF. CDR3 bases: TGCAGTGCTCCCGGGACCTTGAACACCGGGGAGCTGTTTTTT. V is TRBV20-1 and J is TRBJ2-2; D may match TRBD1 or TRBD2 (5 bases each). This CDR3 comprises 14 residues. Trimming removed 5 bases at V and 1 base at J, with 11 bases between. The germline V gene encodes CDR1 DFQATT and CDR2 SNEGSKA (reference sequence).

This clonotype came up once. The chain links TRBV20-1 to TRBJ2-2; 8 bases are shared with TRBD2. V lost 6 bases to trimming and J lost 2 bases; unmatched junction nucleotides: 5. The germline CDR1 and CDR2 sequences are DFQATT and SNEGSKA (reference sequence). The CDR3 is made up of 14 amino acids. The CDR3 loop reads CSAMGLDNTGELFF. DNA for the CDR3: TGCAGTGCCATGGGACTAGACAACACCGGGGAGCTGTTTTTT.

This clonotype has ten or more counts. The chain joins TRBV20-1 to TRBJ1-1; no clear D. The germline V gene has CDR1 DFQATT and CDR2 SNEGSKA (reference sequence). V lost 0 bases and J 0 bases, leaving 5 bases between the germline ends. The CDR3 sequence is 13 residues long. This chain's CDR3 is CSARDRVNTEAFF. The CDR3, as DNA: TGCAGTGCTAGAGATCGCGTGAACACTGAAGCTTTCTTT.

This clonotype was picked up a small number of times. The chain links TRBV29-1 to TRBJ2-2; 12 bases align to TRBD1. Germline V gene data show CDR1 as SQVTM and CDR2 as ANQGSEA. V was clipped by 3 bases and J by 7 bases; unmatched bases: 6. The CDR3 sequence is 15 residues long. The CDR3 is CSVDGTGGGGGELFF. The CDR3 bases are TGCAGCGTTGACGGGACAGGGGGCGGCGGCGGGGAGCTGTTTTTT.

This clonotype was seen a single time. CDR3 nucleotides: TGTGCCAGCAGCACCGACAGAGCCTACGAGCAGTACTTC. This encodes CASSTDRAYEQYF. The chain combines TRBV12-3 or TRBV12-4 with TRBJ2-7; a weak D match, TRBD1 (5 bases). The germline V and J ends were trimmed by 6 bases and 2 bases, with 11 bases remaining between them. CDR3 length: 13 residues.

There are a few counts of this clonotype. The rearrangement uses TRBV27 and TRBJ2-4; no clear D gene. With 5 bases removed from V and 0 bases from J, the gap between germline ends came to 11 bases. The CDR3 covers 15 residues. Looked up from germline, CDR1 is MNHEY and CDR2 is SMNVEV (reference sequence). The CDR3 spells CASSTNKLAKNIQYF. The CDR3 bases are TGTGCCAGCAGTACGAATAAGCTAGCCAAAAACATTCAGTACTTC.

The table lists this clonotype with many counts. The genes are TRBV5-1 and TRBJ2-2; D unclear. V was pared by 5 bases and J by 0 bases, with 11 bases between. CDR1 and CDR2 (germline): SGHRS, YFSETQ. The CDR3 totals 15 residues. CDR3 in amino acids: CASSSGTANTGELFF. The CDR3 bases are TGCGCCAGCAGTTCCGGTACCGCGAACACCGGGGAGCTGTTTTTT.

The chain couples TRBV20-1 to TRBJ2-7; D gene ambiguous. The CDR3 is made up of 14 amino acids. Germline V gene lookup returns CDR1 DFQATT and CDR2 SNEGSKA (reference sequence). V lost 0 bases and J lost 7, with 16 bases in between. The CDR3 spells CSARDIQDPWEQYF. In DNA form, the CDR3 reads TGCAGTGCTAGAGATATTCAAGACCCGTGGGAGCAGTACTTC.

This clonotype has at least ten counts. The chain links TRBV7-6 to TRBJ1-1; no clear D. Trimming pared 1 base from V and 4 bases from J, leaving 7 bases between. There are 13 residues in the CDR3. CDR1 is SGHVS, CDR2 FNYEAQ, per germline. In DNA form, the CDR3 reads TGTGCCAGCAGCTTAGTCCGCGGCACTGAAGCTTTCTTT. Its protein product is CASSLVRGTEAFF.

This clonotype was seen at least ten times. The CDR3 DNA reads as TGTGCCAGCAGTCCCCGGACAGGGGTCAATCAGCCCCAGCATTTT. This codes for CASSPRTGVNQPQHF. This chain uses TRBV27 with TRBJ1-5; 9 bases fit TRBD1. V shed 5 bases and J 3 bases; nucleotides not matched to a gene: 5. CDR1 is MNHEY and CDR2 is SMNVEV in the germline V gene (reference sequence). This CDR3 is 15 amino acids long.

Many counts were recorded for this clonotype. This sequence joins TRBV19 and TRBJ2-3; the D gene is possibly TRBD2 (6 bases). The V gene lost 6 bases and the J gene lost 1 base, with 11 bases spanning the gap. The CDR3 length is 14 residues. CDR1 is LNHDA and CDR2 is SQIVND in the germline V gene (reference sequence). CDR3 amino acids: CASREGGRTDTQYF. In nucleotides, the CDR3 is TGTGCCAGTAGGGAGGGTGGGCGCACAGATACGCAGTATTTT.

This clonotype was seen repeatedly, ten times or more. The V and J genes are TRBV3-1 and TRBJ2-1, with 8 bases fitting TRBD1. CDR1 is LGHDT and CDR2 is YNNKEL in the germline V gene (reference sequence). The CDR3 loop spans 16 amino acids. With V trimmed by 0 bases and J by 8 bases, 9 bases remained unmatched. The CDR3 region is CASSQDHQGADDEQFF. The CDR3 bases are TGTGCCAGCAGCCAAGATCACCAGGGGGCAGACGATGAGCAGTTCTTC.

The rearrangement links TRBV28 to TRBJ1-6; possibly TRBD1 for D (5 bases). The CDR3 loop spans 15 amino acids. V dropped 1 base and J dropped 8 bases, with 12 bases sitting between them. Germline values: CDR1 MDHEN, CDR2 SYDVKM. The CDR3 bases are TGTGCCAGCAGTTTATATGGGTTAGGGGATTCACCCCTCCACTTT. This encodes CASSLYGLGDSPLHF.

The chain joins TRBV20-1 to TRBJ2-1; 10 positions match TRBD2. V lost 5 bases, J lost 3 bases, and 4 bases stayed unmatched. CDR3 length: 14 residues. Germline V lookup: CDR1 DFQATT, CDR2 SNEGSKA (reference sequence). The CDR3 bases are TGCAGTGCTGGCAGACTAGCGGGCTACAATGAGCAGTTCTTC. As protein: CSAGRLAGYNEQFF.

There are many counts of this clonotype. The V call is TRBV14, the J call TRBJ1-1; D is perhaps TRBD1 (6 bases). Germline V gene sequence: CDR1 SGHDN, CDR2 FVKESK. The CDR3 length is 13 residues. Trimming took off 2 bases at V and 5 bases at J, with 9 bases between the two ends. The DNA of the CDR3 is TGTGCCAGCAGCCAAACCAGGGGAACTGAAGCTTTCTTT. This sequence encodes CASSQTRGTEAFF.

Notes on this clonotype: A much larger clone is a single base away; this may be a read error. The V and J genes are TRBV30 and TRBJ2-1; D gene ambiguous. Germline V gene lookup returns CDR1 GTSNPN and CDR2 SVGIG (reference sequence). The CDR3 runs 11 residues. Here the CDR3 DNA reads TGTGTCTGGAGTGTTGGGCCCTCGCAGTTCTTC. It specifies CVWSVGPSQFF.

Many counts were recorded for this clonotype. Here the CDR3 reads CASSYSKRYNEQFF. The DNA for the CDR3 is TGTGCCAGCAGTTACTCGAAACGGTATAATGAGCAGTTCTTC. The J gene is TRBJ2-1, the V gene TRBV6-2 or TRBV6-3; D is ambiguous. Germline V gene lookup returns CDR1 MNHEY and CDR2 SVGEGT. The CDR3 runs to 14 residues. V dropped 0 bases and J dropped 7 bases, with 10 bases sitting between them.

This clonotype was recorded at least ten times. This chain uses TRBV29-1 with TRBJ2-3; D unresolved. The CDR3 is 10 residues long. V lost 7 bases and J lost 4, with 6 bases in between. Germline V gene data show CDR1 as SQVTM and CDR2 as ANQGSEA. The CDR3, as DNA: TGCAGCGCGGGCTCAGATACGCAGTATTTT. Translated: CSAGSDTQYF.

In its sample, this clonotype was seen many times. The chain combines TRBV20-1 with TRBJ2-7; D possibly corresponds to TRBD2 (6 bases). The CDR3 sequence is 17 residues long. The V and J ends lost 3 bases and 2 bases respectively, with 23 bases between them. Germline CDR1 and CDR2: DFQATT and SNEGSKA (reference sequence). The CDR3 sequence is CSARIPDLASVTYEQYF. The CDR3 DNA reads TGCAGTGCTAGGATCCCCGACCTGGCTAGCGTGACCTACGAGCAGTACTTC.

At least ten counts were recorded for this clonotype. The rearrangement uses TRBV20-1 and TRBJ2-2; 8 nucleotides align to TRBD2. The CDR3 covers 14 residues. CDR1 is DFQATT and CDR2 is SNEGSKA in the germline V gene (reference sequence). The ends lost 7 bases at V and 0 bases at J; junction bases unmatched: 4. The CDR3 loop reads CSVVSGANTGELFF. The CDR3 coding sequence is TGCAGTGTGGTTAGCGGGGCGAACACCGGGGAGCTGTTTTTT.